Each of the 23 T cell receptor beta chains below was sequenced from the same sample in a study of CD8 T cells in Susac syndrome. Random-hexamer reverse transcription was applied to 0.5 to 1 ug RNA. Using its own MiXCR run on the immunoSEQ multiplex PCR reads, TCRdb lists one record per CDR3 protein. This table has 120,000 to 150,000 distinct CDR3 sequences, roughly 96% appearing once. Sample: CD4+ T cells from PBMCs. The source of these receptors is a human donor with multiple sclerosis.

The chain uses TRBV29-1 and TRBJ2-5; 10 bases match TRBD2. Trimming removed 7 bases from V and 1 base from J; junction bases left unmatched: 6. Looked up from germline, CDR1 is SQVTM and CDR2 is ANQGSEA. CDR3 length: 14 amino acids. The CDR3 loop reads CSGMTSGFQETQYF. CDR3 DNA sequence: TGCAGCGGAATGACTAGCGGGTTCCAAGAGACCCAGTACTTC.

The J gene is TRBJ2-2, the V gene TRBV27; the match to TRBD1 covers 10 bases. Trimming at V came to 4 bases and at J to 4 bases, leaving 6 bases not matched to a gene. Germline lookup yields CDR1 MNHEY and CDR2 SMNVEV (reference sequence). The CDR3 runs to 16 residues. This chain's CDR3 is CASSSWTGGGTGELFF. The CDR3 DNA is TGTGCCAGCAGTTCTTGGACAGGGGGAGGCACCGGGGAGCTGTTTTTT.

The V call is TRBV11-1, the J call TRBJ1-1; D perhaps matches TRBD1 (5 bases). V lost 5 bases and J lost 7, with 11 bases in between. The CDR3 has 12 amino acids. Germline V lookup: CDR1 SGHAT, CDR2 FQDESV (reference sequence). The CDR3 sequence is CASSRQGVEAFF. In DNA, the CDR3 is TGTGCCAGCAGCCGCCAGGGAGTTGAAGCTTTCTTT.

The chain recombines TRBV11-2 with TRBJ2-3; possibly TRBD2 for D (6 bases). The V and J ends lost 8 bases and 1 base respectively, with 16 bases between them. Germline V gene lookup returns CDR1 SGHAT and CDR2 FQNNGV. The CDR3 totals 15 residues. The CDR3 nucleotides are TGTGCCAGCGGAGACATAGCGGCGGGCACAGATACGCAGTATTTT. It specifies CASGDIAAGTDTQYF.

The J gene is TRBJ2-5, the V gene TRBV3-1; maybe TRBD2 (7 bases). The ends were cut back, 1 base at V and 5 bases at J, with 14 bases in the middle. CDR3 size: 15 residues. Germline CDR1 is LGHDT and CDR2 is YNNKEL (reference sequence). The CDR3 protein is CASSQARGAQETQYF. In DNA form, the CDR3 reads TGTGCCAGCAGCCAAGCTCGGGGGGCACAGGAGACCCAGTACTTC.

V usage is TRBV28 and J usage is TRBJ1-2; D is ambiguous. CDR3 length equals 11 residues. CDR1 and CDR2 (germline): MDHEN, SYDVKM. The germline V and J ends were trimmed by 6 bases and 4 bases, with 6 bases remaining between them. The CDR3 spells CASSQPYGYTF. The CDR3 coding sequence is TGTGCCAGCAGCCAACCCTATGGCTACACCTTC.

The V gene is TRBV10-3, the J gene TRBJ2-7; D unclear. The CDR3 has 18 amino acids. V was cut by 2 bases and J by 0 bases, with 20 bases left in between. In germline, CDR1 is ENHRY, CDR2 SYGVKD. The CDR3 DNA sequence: TGTGCCATCAGTGAGGGTACCAATTCGATTTGGAGCTCCTACGAGCAGTACTTC. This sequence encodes CAISEGTNSIWSSYEQYF.

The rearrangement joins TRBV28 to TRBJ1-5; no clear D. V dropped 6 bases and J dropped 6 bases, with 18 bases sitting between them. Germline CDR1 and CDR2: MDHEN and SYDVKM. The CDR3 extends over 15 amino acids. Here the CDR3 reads CASSQGGRISQPQHF. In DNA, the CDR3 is TGTGCCAGCAGCCAAGGCGGCAGAATCAGTCAGCCCCAGCATTTT.

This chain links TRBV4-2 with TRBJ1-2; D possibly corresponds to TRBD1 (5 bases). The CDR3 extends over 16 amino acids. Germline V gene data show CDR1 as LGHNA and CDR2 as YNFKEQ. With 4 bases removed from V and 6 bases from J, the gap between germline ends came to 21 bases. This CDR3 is CASSRHRDSVADGYTF. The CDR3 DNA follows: TGTGCCAGCAGCCGCCACCGGGACTCGGTGGCGGATGGCTACACCTTC.

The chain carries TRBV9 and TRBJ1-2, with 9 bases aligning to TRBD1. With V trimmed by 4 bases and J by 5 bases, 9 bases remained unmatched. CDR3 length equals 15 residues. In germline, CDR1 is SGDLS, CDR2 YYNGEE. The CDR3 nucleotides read TGTGCCAGCAGCTCCACGACAGGGGGGATGTATGGCTACACCTTC. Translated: CASSSTTGGMYGYTF.

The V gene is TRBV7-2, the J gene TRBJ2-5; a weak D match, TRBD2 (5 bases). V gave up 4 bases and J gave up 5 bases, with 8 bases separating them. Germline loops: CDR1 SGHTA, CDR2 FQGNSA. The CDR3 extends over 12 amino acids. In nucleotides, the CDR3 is TGTGCCAGCAGCTGGGAGCGGGAGACCCAGTACTTC. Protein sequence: CASSWERETQYF.

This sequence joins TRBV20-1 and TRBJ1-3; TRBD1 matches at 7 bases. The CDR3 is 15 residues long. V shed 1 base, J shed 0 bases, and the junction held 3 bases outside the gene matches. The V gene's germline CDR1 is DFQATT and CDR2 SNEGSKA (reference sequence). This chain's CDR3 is CSARVAGGSGNTIYF. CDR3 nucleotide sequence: TGCAGTGCTAGAGTGGCAGGGGGCTCTGGAAACACCATATATTTT.

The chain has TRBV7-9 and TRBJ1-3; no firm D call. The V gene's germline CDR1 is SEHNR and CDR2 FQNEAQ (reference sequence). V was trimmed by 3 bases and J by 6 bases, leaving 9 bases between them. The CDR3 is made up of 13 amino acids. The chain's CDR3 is CASSFEGVNTIYF. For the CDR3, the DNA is TGTGCCAGCAGCTTCGAGGGAGTAAACACCATATATTTT.

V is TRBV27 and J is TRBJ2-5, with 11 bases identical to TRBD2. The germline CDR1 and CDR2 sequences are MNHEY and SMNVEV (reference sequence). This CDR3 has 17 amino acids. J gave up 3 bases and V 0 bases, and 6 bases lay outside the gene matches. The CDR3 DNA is TGTGCCAGCAGTTTATCGCAACCGGGACTAGCGGAAGAGACCCAGTACTTC. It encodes CASSLSQPGLAEETQYF.

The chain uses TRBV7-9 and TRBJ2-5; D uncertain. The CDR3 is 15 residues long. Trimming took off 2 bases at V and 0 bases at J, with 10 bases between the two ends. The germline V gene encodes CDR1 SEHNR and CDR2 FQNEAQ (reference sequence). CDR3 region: CASSLLSSNQETQYF. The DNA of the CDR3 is TGTGCCAGCAGCTTATTGTCAAGTAACCAAGAGACCCAGTACTTC.

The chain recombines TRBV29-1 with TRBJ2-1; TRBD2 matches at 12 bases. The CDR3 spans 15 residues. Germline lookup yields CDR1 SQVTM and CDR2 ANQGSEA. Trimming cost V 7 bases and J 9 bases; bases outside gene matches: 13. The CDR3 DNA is TGCAGCGCCGGACTAGCGGGGTCCGGAGCTGGTGAGCAGTTCTTC. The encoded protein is CSAGLAGSGAGEQFF.

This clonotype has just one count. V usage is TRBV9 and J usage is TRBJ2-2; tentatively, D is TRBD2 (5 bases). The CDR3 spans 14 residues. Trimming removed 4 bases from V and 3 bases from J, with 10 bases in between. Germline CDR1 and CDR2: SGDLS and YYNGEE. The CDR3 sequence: CASSSGIHTGELFF. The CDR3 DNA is TGTGCCAGCAGCTCCGGGATTCACACCGGGGAGCTGTTTTTT.

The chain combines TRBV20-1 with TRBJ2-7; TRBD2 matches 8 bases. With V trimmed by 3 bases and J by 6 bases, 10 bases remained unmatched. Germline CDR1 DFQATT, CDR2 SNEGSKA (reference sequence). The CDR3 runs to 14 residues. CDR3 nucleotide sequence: TGCAGTGCTAGGAGTCCAGCGGGAGTGAGCGAGCAGTACTTC. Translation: CSARSPAGVSEQYF.

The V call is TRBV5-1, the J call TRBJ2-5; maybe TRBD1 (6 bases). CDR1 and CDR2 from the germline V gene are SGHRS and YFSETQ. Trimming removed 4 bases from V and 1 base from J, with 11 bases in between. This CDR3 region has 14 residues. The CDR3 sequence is CASSNSGAQETQYF. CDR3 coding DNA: TGCGCCAGCAGCAACTCAGGGGCCCAAGAGACCCAGTACTTC.

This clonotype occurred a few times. The CDR3 loop is CASSLSGTYGYTF. Written as DNA, the CDR3 is TGTGCCAGCAGTTTGTCAGGGACCTATGGCTACACCTTC. The chain employs TRBV27 and TRBJ1-2; a weak D match, TRBD1 (5 bases). Trimming stripped 3 bases from V and 4 bases from J, with 9 bases between. The CDR3 runs 13 residues. CDR1 and CDR2 from the germline V gene are MNHEY and SMNVEV (reference sequence).

The CDR3 sequence is CASSPQDMRGDEQYF. The CDR3 region has the DNA TGTGCCAGCAGTCCACAAGACATGCGTGGCGACGAGCAGTACTTC. This chain connects TRBV12-3 or TRBV12-4 to TRBJ2-7; D uncertain. Trimming cost V 5 bases and J 5 bases, with 19 bases left between them. The CDR3 contains 15 residues.

In DNA form, the CDR3 reads TGTGCCTGGAGCCCGGGACAGGGCTTTCAGCCCCAGCATTTT. Its translation: CAWSPGQGFQPQHF. The chain joins TRBV30 to TRBJ1-5; 9 nucleotides align to TRBD1. The trim removed 3 bases at V and 6 bases at J, leaving 6 bases unmatched. Germline CDR1 is GTSNPN and CDR2 is SVGIG (reference sequence). CDR3 length equals 14 residues.

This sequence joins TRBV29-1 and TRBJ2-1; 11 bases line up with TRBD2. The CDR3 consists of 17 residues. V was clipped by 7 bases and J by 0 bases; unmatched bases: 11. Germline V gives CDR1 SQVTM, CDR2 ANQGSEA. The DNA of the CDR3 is TGCAGCGGGCGGACTAGCGGGCCTGTCAGCTCCTACAATGAGCAGTTCTTC. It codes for CSGRTSGPVSSYNEQFF.